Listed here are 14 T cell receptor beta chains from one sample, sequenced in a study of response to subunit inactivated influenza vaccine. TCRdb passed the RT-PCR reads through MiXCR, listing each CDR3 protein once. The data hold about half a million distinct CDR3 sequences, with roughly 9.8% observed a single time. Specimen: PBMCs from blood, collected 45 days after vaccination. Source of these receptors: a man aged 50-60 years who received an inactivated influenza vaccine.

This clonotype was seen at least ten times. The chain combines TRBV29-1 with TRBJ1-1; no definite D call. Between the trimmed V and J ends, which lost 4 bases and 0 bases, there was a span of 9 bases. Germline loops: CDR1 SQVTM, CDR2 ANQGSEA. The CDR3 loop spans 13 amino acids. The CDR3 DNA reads TGCAGCGTTGTGCGGACGATGAACACTGAAGCTTTCTTT. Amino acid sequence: CSVVRTMNTEAFF.

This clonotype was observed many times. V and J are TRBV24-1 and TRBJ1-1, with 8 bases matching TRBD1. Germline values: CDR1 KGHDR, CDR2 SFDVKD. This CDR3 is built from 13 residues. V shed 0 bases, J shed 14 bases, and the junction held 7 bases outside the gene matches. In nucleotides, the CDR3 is TGTGCCACCAGTGATTTGCGGCAGGGGGCGAGATTCTTT. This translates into CATSDLRQGARFF.

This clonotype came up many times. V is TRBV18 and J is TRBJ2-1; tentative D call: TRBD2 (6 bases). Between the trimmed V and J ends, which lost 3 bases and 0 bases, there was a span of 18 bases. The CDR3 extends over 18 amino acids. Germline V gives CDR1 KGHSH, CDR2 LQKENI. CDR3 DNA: TGTGCCAGCTCACCGGTTCAGGGACTCCCGAGCTCCTACAATGAGCAGTTCTTC. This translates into CASSPVQGLPSSYNEQFF.

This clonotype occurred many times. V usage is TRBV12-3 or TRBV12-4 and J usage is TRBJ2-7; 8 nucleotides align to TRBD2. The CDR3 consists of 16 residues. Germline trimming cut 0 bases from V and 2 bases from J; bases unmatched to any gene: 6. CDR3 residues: CASSLAGPGGAYEQYF. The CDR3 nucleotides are TGTGCCAGCAGTTTAGCAGGTCCGGGGGGGGCCTACGAGCAGTACTTC.

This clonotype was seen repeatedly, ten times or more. CDR3 sequence reads: CSAPKWGDTQYF. The CDR3 nucleotides are TGCAGTGCCCCGAAGTGGGGGGATACGCAGTATTTT. The chain couples TRBV20-1 to TRBJ2-3; the D gene could be TRBD1 or TRBD2 (5 bases each). The CDR3 length is 12 residues. Germline V CDR1 and CDR2: DFQATT, SNEGSKA (reference sequence). Trimming stripped 6 bases from V and 6 bases from J, with 13 bases between.

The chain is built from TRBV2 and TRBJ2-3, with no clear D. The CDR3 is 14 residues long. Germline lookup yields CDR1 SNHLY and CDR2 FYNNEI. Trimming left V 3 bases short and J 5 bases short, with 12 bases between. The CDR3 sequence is CASSDPGGEDTQYF. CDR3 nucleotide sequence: TGTGCCAGCAGTGATCCTGGCGGAGAAGATACGCAGTATTTT.

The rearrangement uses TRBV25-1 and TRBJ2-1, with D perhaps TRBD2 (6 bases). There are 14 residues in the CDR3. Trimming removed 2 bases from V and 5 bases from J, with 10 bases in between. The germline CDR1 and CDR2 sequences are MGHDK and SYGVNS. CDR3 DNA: TGTGCCAGCAGTGAAATCGGGGGTGACAATGAGCAGTTCTTC. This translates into CASSEIGGDNEQFF.

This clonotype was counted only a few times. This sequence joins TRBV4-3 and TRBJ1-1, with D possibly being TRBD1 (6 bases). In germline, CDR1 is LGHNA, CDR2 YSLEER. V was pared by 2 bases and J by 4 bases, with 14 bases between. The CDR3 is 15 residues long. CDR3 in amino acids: CASSQNSQGVTEAFF. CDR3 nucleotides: TGCGCCAGCAGCCAAAATTCACAGGGCGTCACTGAAGCTTTCTTT.

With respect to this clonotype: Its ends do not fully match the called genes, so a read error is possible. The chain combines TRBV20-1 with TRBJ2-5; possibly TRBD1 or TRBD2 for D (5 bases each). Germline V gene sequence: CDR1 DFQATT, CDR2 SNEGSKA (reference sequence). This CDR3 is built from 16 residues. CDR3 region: CSARIRSGRHQENQYF. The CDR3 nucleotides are TGCAGTGCTAGAATTAGGTCAGGGAGACACCAAGAGAACCAGTACTTC.

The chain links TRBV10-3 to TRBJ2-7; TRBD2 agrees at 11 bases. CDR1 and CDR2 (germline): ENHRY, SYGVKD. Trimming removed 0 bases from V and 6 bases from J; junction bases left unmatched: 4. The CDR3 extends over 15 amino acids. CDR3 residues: CAISESSGGAFEQYF. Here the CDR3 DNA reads TGTGCCATCAGTGAGTCTAGCGGGGGGGCGTTCGAGCAGTACTTC.

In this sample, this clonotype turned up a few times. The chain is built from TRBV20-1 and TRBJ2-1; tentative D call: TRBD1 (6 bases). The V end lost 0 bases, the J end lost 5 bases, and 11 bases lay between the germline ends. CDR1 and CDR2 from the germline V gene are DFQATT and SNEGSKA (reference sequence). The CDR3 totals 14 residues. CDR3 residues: CSARDSTGNNEQFF. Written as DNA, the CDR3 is TGCAGTGCTAGAGATAGCACAGGGAACAATGAGCAGTTCTTC.

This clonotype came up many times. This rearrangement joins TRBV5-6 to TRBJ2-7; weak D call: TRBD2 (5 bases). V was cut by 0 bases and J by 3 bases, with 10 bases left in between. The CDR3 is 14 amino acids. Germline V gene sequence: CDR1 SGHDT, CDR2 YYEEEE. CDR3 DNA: TGTGCCAGCAGCTTGGGTGGACTCAACTACGAGCAGTACTTC. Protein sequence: CASSLGGLNYEQYF.

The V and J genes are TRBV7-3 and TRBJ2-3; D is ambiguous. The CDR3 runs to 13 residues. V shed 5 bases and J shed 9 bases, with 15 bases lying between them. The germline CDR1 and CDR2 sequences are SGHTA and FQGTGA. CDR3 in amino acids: CASSDPPEWTQYF. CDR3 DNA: TGTGCCAGCAGCGACCCTCCCGAGTGGACGCAGTATTTT. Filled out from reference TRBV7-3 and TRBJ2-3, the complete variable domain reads GAGVSQTPSNKVTEKGKYVELRCDPISGHTALYWYRQSLGQGPEFLIYFQGTGAADDSGLPNDRFFAVRPEGSVSTLKIQRTERGDSAVYLCASSDPPEWTQYFGPGTRLTVL.

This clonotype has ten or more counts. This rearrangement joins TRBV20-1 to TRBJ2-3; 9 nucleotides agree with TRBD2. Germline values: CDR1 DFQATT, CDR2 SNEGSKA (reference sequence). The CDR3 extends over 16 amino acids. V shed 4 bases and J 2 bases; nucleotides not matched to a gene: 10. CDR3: CSATRGTSFDTDTQYF. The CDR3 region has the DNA TGCAGTGCTACCCGCGGGACTAGCTTCGACACAGATACGCAGTATTTT.